This T cell receptor (beta chain) was observed in a study of blood T cell repertoires in COVID-19. Background on the study: T cells, B-cell-depleted T cells, or PBMCs supplied cDNA or gDNA.

The CDR3 runs 15 residues. Original processing notes: Nucleated cell number was recorded as an estimate derived from reference gene primer amplification. Method: immunoSEQ multiplex PCR; TCRdb's copy keeps in-frame clones and lacks some. V and J calls and clone size are given by that table; D and trimming were obtained from the DNA. Among roughly 40,000 clones listed, around 83% were seen once. Material: peripheral blood. This rearrangement joins TRBV21-1 to TRBJ2-1; the table's D call, TRBD2, was not checked against the DNA. TRBV21-1 is recorded as a pseudogene. The source of this sequence is a man aged 50-59 years in a cohort sampled during active COVID-19. CDR3 protein: CASSTLAGAYNEQFF. DNA for the CDR3: TGTGCCAGCAGCACCTTAGCGGGAGCCTACAATGAGCAGTTCTTC.